The rows below give T cell receptor beta chains drawn from one sample of a study of T-cell reconstitution after alpha-beta-depleted transplantation in children. TCRdb itself ran the PCR reads through MiXCR, one entry per CDR3 protein. The table includes 95,000 to 120,000 distinct CDR3 sequences, around 6.4% detected once. This material consisted of PBMCs, mostly from graft donor cells, taken 360 days after TCRalphabeta/CD19-depleted stem cell transplant. The receptors were sampled from a male patient aged 2-15 years who had a stem cell transplant for acute lymphoblastic leukemia, so the T cells may come from the graft donor. CDR3s include the opening cysteine and the closing phenylalanine or tryptophan. Each record gives: D gene, J gene, clone size, V gene, CDR3 protein, CDR3 DNA. D genes are given only for firm matches. Size is omitted from some rows. Given values are once, few, many or a class for expanded clones.

D gene: -; J gene: TRBJ2-1; clone size: few; V gene: TRBV27; CDR3 protein: CASSFQGSNEQFF; CDR3 DNA: TGTGCCAGCAGTTTTCAGGGATCCAATGAGCAGTTCTTC
D gene: -; J gene: TRBJ2-1; clone size: -; V gene: TRBV28; CDR3 protein: CASSLGPAYNEQFF; CDR3 DNA: TGTGCCAGCAGTTTGGGACCGGCCTACAATGAGCAGTTCTTC
D gene: -; J gene: TRBJ1-1; clone size: many; V gene: TRBV5-1; CDR3 protein: CASSLATGLEAFF; CDR3 DNA: TGCGCCAGCAGCTTGGCGACAGGCCTCGAAGCTTTCTTT
D gene: -; J gene: TRBJ2-1; clone size: few; V gene: TRBV11-2; CDR3 protein: CASSWRLGAQYNEQFF; CDR3 DNA: TGTGCCAGCAGCTGGCGGTTGGGGGCCCAGTACAATGAGCAGTTCTTC
D gene: -; J gene: TRBJ1-2; clone size: many; V gene: TRBV4-2; CDR3 protein: CASSQRDGGRYGYTF; CDR3 DNA: TGTGCCAGCAGCCAGCGGGACGGGGGTCGGTATGGCTACACCTTC
D gene: -; J gene: TRBJ2-5; clone size: -; V gene: TRBV4-2; CDR3 protein: CASSQSPRGGPRETQYF; CDR3 DNA: TGTGCCAGCAGCCAAAGCCCCAGGGGGGGGCCACGAGAGACCCAGTACTTC
D gene: -; J gene: TRBJ2-1; clone size: many; V gene: TRBV5-6; CDR3 protein: CASSLRQATHEQFF; CDR3 DNA: TGTGCCAGCAGCTTAAGACAGGCTACACATGAGCAGTTCTTC
D gene: TRBD2; J gene: TRBJ2-7; clone size: few; V gene: TRBV5-6; CDR3 protein: CASSLRREGSYEQYF; CDR3 DNA: TGTGCCAGCAGCTTGAGGCGGGAGGGGTCCTACGAGCAGTACTTC
D gene: -; J gene: TRBJ2-2; clone size: many; V gene: TRBV24-1; CDR3 protein: CATSGASRYGELFF; CDR3 DNA: TGTGCCACCAGTGGGGCTTCAAGATACGGGGAGCTGTTTTTT
D gene: -; J gene: TRBJ2-3; clone size: few; V gene: TRBV7-3; CDR3 protein: CASSSILADTQYF; CDR3 DNA: TGTGCCAGCAGCTCCATCTTAGCAGATACGCAGTATTTT
D gene: -; J gene: TRBJ2-1; clone size: many; V gene: TRBV7-9; CDR3 protein: CASSLGQDRWDEQFF; CDR3 DNA: TGTGCCAGCAGCTTAGGACAGGATAGGTGGGATGAGCAGTTCTTC
D gene: -; J gene: TRBJ1-1; clone size: many; V gene: TRBV7-9; CDR3 protein: CASSFPEAFF; CDR3 DNA: TGTGCCAGCTCGTTCCCAGAAGCTTTCTTT
D gene: -; J gene: TRBJ2-7; clone size: many; V gene: TRBV5-5; CDR3 protein: CASSLGTGGTYEQYF; CDR3 DNA: TGTGCCAGCAGCTTGGGAACGGGGGGCACCTACGAGCAGTACTTC
D gene: -; J gene: TRBJ2-3; clone size: many; V gene: TRBV20-1; CDR3 protein: CSARDGGGGTQYF; CDR3 DNA: TGCAGTGCTAGAGATGGGGGGGGCGGTACGCAGTATTTT
D gene: -; J gene: TRBJ1-4; clone size: -; V gene: TRBV6-5; CDR3 protein: CASSRGRVWEKLFF; CDR3 DNA: TGTGCCAGCAGTCGGGGTAGGGTTTGGGAAAAACTGTTTTTT
D gene: TRBD2; J gene: TRBJ2-1; clone size: -; V gene: TRBV7-2; CDR3 protein: CASSPEGGGPYGEQFF; CDR3 DNA: TGTGCCAGCAGCCCTGAGGGCGGGGGTCCATACGGGGAGCAGTTCTTC
D gene: -; J gene: TRBJ1-1; clone size: few; V gene: TRBV12-5; CDR3 protein: CASASGNTEAFF; CDR3 DNA: TGTGCTAGTGCATCGGGGAACACTGAAGCTTTCTTT
D gene: -; J gene: TRBJ2-2; clone size: many; V gene: TRBV7-2; CDR3 protein: CASSLGFMNTGELFF; CDR3 DNA: TGTGCCAGCAGCTTAGGGTTCATGAACACCGGGGAGCTGTTTTTT
D gene: -; J gene: TRBJ1-2; clone size: many; V gene: TRBV28; CDR3 protein: CAPSANYGYTF; CDR3 DNA: TGTGCCCCCTCAGCTAACTATGGCTACACCTTC
D gene: TRBD1; J gene: TRBJ1-1; clone size: many; V gene: TRBV3-1; CDR3 protein: CASGQGGTEAFF; CDR3 DNA: TGTGCCAGCGGACAGGGAGGGACTGAAGCTTTCTTT
D gene: TRBD2; J gene: TRBJ2-3; clone size: many; V gene: TRBV12-3/TRBV12-4; CDR3 protein: CASSRTSDSTDTQYF; CDR3 DNA: TGTGCCAGCAGTCGGACTAGCGATAGCACAGATACGCAGTATTTT
D gene: TRBD1; J gene: TRBJ2-7; clone size: -; V gene: TRBV7-9; CDR3 protein: CASSLAQGVTYEQYF; CDR3 DNA: TGTGCCAGCAGCTTAGCGCAGGGGGTAACATACGAGCAGTACTTC
D gene: -; J gene: TRBJ1-6; clone size: -; V gene: TRBV7-6; CDR3 protein: CASSLAPTASYNSPPHF; CDR3 DNA: TGTGCCAGCAGCTTAGCGCCTACAGCCTCCTATAATTCACCCCCCCACTTT
D gene: -; J gene: TRBJ1-4; clone size: -; V gene: TRBV7-9; CDR3 protein: CASSFSPRRATNEKLFF; CDR3 DNA: TGTGCCAGCAGCTTTTCCCCCAGGAGGGCAACTAATGAAAAACTGTTTTTT
D gene: TRBD2; J gene: TRBJ2-1; clone size: -; V gene: TRBV5-6; CDR3 protein: CASSLDVGGPHNEQFF; CDR3 DNA: TGTGCCAGCAGCTTGGATGTGGGAGGGCCCCACAATGAGCAGTTCTTC
D gene: -; J gene: TRBJ2-2; clone size: many; V gene: TRBV4-3; CDR3 protein: CASSQDGNGIGGELFF; CDR3 DNA: TGCGCCAGCAGCCAGGACGGGAACGGGATCGGCGGGGAGCTGTTTTTT
D gene: TRBD2; J gene: TRBJ2-1; clone size: many; V gene: TRBV5-1; CDR3 protein: CASSLVAGTSVYNEQFF; CDR3 DNA: TGCGCCAGCAGCTTGGTCGCCGGGACTAGCGTTTACAATGAGCAGTTCTTC
D gene: TRBD2; J gene: TRBJ2-5; clone size: -; V gene: TRBV4-1; CDR3 protein: CVSSHPPDGRMETQYF; CDR3 DNA: TGCGTCAGCAGCCACCCCCCCGACGGGAGGATGGAGACCCAGTACTTC
D gene: -; J gene: TRBJ1-5; clone size: -; V gene: TRBV6-2/TRBV6-3; CDR3 protein: CASSYSRSQPQHF; CDR3 DNA: TGTGCCAGCAGTTACTCACGCTCTCAGCCCCAGCATTTT
D gene: -; J gene: TRBJ2-3; clone size: many; V gene: TRBV7-2; CDR3 protein: CASNLRADTQYF; CDR3 DNA: TGTGCCAGCAATTTACGGGCGGATACGCAGTATTTT
D gene: -; J gene: TRBJ2-2; clone size: -; V gene: TRBV4-3; CDR3 protein: CASSQDGGSNTGELFF; CDR3 DNA: TGCGCCAGCAGCCAAGATGGGGGTTCGAACACCGGGGAGCTGTTTTTT
D gene: -; J gene: TRBJ1-1; clone size: many; V gene: TRBV29-1; CDR3 protein: CSGNRPNTEAFF; CDR3 DNA: TGCAGCGGTAACAGGCCGAACACTGAAGCTTTCTTT
D gene: -; J gene: TRBJ2-5; clone size: many; V gene: TRBV25-1; CDR3 protein: CASSESSPKTQYF; CDR3 DNA: TGTGCCAGCAGTGAATCCAGTCCCAAGACCCAGTACTTC
D gene: -; J gene: TRBJ2-5; clone size: many; V gene: TRBV11-2; CDR3 protein: CASSGGTGLRQETQYF; CDR3 DNA: TGTGCCAGCAGCGGCGGAACAGGGCTTCGGCAAGAGACCCAGTACTTC
D gene: -; J gene: TRBJ2-6; clone size: many; V gene: TRBV28; CDR3 protein: CASSLGPFRHSGANVLTF; CDR3 DNA: TGTGCCAGCAGTTTAGGACCTTTTAGGCACTCTGGGGCCAACGTCCTGACTTTC